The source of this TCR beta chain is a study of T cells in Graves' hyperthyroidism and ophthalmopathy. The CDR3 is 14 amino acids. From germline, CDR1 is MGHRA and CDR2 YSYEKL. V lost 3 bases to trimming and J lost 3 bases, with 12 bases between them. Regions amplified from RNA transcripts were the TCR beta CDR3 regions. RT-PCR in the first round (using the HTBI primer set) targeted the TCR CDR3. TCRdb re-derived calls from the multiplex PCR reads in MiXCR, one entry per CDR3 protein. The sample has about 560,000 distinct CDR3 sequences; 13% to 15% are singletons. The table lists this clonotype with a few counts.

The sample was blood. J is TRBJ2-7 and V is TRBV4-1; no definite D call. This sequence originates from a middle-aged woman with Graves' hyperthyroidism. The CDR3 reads CASSHVGRDYEQYF. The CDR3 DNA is TGCGCCAGCAGCCACGTCGGAAGGGACTACGAGCAGTACTTC.